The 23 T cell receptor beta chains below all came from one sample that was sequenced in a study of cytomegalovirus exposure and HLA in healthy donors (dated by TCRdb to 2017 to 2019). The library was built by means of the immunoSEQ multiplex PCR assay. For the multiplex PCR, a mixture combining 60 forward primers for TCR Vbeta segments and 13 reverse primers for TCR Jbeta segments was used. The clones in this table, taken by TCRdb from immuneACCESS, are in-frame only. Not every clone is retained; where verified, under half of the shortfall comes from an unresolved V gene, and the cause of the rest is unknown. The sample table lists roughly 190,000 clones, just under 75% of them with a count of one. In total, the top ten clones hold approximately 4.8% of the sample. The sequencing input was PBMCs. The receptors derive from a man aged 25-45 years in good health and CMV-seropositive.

The CDR3 bases are TGTGCCAGCAACTGGGGACAGGGTATCCAGCCCCAGCATTTT. It codes for CASNWGQGIQPQHF. The rearrangement links TRBV5-8 to TRBJ1-5; 9 positions agree with TRBD1. The CDR3 spans 14 residues. Germline V gene sequence: CDR1 SGHTS, CDR2 YDEGEE. V lost 6 bases and J lost 7; bases outside the gene matches: 8.

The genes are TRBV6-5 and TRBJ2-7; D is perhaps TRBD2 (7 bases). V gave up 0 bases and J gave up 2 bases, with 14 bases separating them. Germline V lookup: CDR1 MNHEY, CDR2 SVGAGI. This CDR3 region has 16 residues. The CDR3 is CASSYSTGGLAYEQYF. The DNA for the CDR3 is TGTGCCAGCAGTTACTCGACCGGGGGGCTTGCCTACGAGCAGTACTTC.

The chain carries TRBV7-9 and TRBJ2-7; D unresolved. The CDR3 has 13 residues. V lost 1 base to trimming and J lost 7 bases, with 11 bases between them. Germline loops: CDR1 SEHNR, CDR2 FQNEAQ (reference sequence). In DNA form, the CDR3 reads TGTGCCAGCAGCTTAGAGCCGCTCGGGGAGCAGTACTTC. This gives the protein CASSLEPLGEQYF. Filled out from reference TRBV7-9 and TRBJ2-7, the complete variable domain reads DTGVSQNPRHKITKRGQNVTFRCDPISEHNRLYWYRQTLGQGPEFLTYFQNEAQLEKSRLLSDRFSAERPKGSFSTLEIQRTEQGDSAMYLCASSLEPLGEQYFGPGTRLTVT.

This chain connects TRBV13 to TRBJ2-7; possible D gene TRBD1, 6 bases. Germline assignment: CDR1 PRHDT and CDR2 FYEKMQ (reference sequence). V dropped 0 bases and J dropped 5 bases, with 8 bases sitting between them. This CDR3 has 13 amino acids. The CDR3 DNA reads TGTGCCAGCAGCTTAGGATCAGGGGACGAGCAGTACTTC. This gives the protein CASSLGSGDEQYF.

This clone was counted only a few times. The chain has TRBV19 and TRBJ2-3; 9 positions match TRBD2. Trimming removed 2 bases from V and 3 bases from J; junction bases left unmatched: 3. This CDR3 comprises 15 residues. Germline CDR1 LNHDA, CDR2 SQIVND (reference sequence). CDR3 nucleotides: TGTGCCAGTAGTATAACAAGCGGGGGGACAGATACGCAGTATTTT. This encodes CASSITSGGTDTQYF.

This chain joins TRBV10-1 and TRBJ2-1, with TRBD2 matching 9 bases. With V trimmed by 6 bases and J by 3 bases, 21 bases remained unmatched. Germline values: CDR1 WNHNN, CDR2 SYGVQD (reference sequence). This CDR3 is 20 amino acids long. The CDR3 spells CASRIPGLEGSSGDYNEQFF. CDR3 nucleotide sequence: TGCGCCAGCAGAATACCGGGCCTAGAAGGATCTAGCGGGGACTACAATGAGCAGTTCTTC.

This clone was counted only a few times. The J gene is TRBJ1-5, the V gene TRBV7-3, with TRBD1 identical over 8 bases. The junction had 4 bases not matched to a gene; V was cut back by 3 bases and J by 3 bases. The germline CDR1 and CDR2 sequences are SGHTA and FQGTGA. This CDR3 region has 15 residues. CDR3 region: CASSFRQGANQPQHF. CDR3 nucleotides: TGTGCCAGCAGCTTCCGTCAGGGGGCCAATCAGCCCCAGCATTTT. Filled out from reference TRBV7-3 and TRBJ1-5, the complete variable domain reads GAGVSQTPSNKVTEKGKYVELRCDPISGHTALYWYRQSLGQGPEFLIYFQGTGAADDSGLPNDRFFAVRPEGSVSTLKIQRTERGDSAVYLCASSFRQGANQPQHFGDGTRLSIL.

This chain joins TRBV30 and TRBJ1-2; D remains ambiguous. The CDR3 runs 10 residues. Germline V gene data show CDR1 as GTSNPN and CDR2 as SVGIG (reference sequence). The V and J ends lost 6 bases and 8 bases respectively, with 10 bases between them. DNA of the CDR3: TGTGCCTGCTCCCACTCGGGCTACACCTTC. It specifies CACSHSGYTF.

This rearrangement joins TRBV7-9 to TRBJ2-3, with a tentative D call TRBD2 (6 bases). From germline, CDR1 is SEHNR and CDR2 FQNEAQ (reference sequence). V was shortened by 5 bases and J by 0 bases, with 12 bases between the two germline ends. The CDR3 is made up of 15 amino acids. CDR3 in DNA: TGTGCCAGCAGCCGGGAGTCCTCTAGCACAGATACGCAGTATTTT. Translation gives CASSRESSSTDTQYF.

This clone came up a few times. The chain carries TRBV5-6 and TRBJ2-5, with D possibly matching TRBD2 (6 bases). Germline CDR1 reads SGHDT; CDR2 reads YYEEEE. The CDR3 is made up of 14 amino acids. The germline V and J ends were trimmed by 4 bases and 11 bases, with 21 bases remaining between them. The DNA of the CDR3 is TGTGCCAGCAGCCGCCGGGGGACCACCCCTAATCAGTACTTC. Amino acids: CASSRRGTTPNQYF.

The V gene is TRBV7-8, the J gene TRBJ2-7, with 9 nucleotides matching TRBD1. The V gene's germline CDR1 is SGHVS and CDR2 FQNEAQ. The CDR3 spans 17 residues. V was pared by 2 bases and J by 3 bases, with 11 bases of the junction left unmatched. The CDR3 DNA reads TGTGCCAGCAGCTTAAGGGGCGGGGGACAGGGTATCTACGAGCAGTACTTC. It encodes CASSLRGGGQGIYEQYF. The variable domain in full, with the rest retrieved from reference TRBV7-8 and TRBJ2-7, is GAGVSQSPRYKVAKRGQDVALRCDPISGHVSLFWYQQALGQGPEFLTYFQNEAQLDKSGLPSDRFFAERPEGSVSTLKIQRTQQEDSAVYLCASSLRGGGQGIYEQYFGPGTRLTVT.

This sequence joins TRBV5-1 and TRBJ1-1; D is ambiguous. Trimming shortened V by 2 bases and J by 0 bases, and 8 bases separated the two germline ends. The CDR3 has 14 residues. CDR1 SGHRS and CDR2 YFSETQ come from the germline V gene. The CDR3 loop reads CASSFSTVNTEAFF. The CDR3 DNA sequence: TGCGCCAGCAGCTTTTCCACAGTGAACACTGAAGCTTTCTTT.

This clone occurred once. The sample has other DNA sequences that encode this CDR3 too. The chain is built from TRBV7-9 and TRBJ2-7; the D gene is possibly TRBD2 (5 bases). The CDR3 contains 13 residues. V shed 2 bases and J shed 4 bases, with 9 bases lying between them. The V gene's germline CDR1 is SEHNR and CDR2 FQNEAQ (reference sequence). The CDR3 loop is CASSLFEGYEQYF. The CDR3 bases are TGTGCCAGCAGCTTATTCGAGGGTTACGAGCAGTACTTC.

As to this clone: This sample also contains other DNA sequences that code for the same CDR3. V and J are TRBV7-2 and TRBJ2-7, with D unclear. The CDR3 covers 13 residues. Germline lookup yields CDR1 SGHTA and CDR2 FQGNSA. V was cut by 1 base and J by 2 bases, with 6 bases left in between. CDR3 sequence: CASSLGRAYEQYF. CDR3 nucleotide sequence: TGTGCCAGCAGCTTAGGACGGGCCTACGAGCAGTACTTC.

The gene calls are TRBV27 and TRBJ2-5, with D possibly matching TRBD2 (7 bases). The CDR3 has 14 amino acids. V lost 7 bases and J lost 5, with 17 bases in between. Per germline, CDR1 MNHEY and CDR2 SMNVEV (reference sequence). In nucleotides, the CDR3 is TGTGCCAGCACCCTAAGGGGGGGCCAGGAGACCCAGTACTTC. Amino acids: CASTLRGGQETQYF.

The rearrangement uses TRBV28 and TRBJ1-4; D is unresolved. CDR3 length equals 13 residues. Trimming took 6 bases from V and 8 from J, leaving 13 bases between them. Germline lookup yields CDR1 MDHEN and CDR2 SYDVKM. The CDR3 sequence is CASRAGGREKLFF. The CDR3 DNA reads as TGTGCCAGCAGGGCGGGCGGGAGGGAAAAACTGTTTTTT.

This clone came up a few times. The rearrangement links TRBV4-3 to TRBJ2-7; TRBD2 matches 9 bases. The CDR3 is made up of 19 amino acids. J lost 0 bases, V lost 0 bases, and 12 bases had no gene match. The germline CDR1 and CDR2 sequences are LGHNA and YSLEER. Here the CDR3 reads CASSQDLAGTLGGSYEQYF. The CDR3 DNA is TGCGCCAGCAGCCAAGATCTAGCGGGGACACTGGGGGGCTCCTACGAGCAGTACTTC.

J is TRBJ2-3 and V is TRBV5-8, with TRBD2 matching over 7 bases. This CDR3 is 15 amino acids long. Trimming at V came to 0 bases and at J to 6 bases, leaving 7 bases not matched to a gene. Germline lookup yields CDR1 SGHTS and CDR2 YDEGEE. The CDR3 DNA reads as TGTGCCAGCAGCTTGGTCTCCGGGGGGTTGGATACGCAGTATTTT. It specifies CASSLVSGGLDTQYF.

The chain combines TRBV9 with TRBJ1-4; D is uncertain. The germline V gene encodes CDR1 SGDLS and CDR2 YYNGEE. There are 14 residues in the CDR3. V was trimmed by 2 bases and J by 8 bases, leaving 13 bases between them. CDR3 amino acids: CASSVAGGYEKLFF. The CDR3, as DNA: TGTGCCAGCAGCGTGGCAGGAGGATACGAAAAACTGTTTTTT.

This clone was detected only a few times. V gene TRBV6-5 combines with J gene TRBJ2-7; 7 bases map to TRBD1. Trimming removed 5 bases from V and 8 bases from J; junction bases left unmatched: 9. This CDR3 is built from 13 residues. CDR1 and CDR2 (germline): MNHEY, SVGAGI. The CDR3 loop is CASSRNLDRQQYF. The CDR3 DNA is TGTGCCAGCAGTCGGAACTTGGACAGGCAGCAGTACTTC.

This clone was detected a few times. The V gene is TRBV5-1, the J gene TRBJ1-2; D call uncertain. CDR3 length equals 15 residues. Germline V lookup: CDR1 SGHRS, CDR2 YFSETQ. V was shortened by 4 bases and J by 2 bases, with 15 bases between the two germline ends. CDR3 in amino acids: CASSLMPGANYGYTF. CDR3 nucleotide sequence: TGCGCCAGCAGCCTAATGCCGGGTGCAAACTATGGCTACACCTTC.

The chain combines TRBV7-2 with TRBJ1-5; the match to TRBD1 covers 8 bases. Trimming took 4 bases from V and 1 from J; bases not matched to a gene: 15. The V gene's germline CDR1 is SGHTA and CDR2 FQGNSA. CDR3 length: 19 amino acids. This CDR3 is CASSSPLQTGVGSNQPQHF. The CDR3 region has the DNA TGTGCCAGCAGCTCACCGTTACAGACAGGGGTGGGGAGCAATCAGCCCCAGCATTTT.

The CDR3 DNA reads as TGCGCCAGCAGCCCCGATGAGGTCTATGGCTACACCTTC. Residues: CASSPDEVYGYTF. The chain carries TRBV5-1 and TRBJ1-2, with unresolved D. The germline V gene has CDR1 SGHRS and CDR2 YFSETQ. V was cut by 4 bases and J by 4 bases, with 11 bases left in between. The CDR3 length is 13 residues.